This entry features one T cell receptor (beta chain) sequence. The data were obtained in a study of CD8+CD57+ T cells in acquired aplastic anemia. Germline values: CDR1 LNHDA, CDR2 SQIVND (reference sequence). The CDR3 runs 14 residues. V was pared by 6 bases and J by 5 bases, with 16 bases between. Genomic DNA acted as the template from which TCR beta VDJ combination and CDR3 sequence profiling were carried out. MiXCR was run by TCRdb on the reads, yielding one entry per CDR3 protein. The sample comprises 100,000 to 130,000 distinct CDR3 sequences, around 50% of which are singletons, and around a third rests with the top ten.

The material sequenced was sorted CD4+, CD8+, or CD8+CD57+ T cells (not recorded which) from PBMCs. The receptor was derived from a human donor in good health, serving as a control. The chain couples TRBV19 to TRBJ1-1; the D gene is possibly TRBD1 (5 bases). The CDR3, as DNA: TGTGCCAGTAGGCCAGAGGGGATGGGGACTGAAGCTTTCTTT. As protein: CASRPEGMGTEAFF.